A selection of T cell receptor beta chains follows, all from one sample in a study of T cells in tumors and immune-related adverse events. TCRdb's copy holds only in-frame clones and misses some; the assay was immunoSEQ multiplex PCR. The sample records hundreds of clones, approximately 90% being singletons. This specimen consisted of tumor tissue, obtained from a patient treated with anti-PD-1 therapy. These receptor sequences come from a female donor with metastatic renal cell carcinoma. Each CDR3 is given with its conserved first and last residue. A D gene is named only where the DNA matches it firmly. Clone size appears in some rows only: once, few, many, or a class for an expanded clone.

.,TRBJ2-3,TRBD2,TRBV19,CASNGARAGAGDTQYF,TGTGCCAGTAATGGGGCTAGGGCGGGAGCGGGAGATACGCAGTATTTT
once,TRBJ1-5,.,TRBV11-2,CASSPGLNQPQHF,TGTGCCAGCAGCCCGGGCCTGAATCAGCCCCAGCATTTT
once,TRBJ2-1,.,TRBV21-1,CARGGGCRDEQFF,TGTGCCAGGGGCGGGGGGTGTAGAGATGAGCAGTTCTTC
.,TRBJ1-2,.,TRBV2,CASSEDGRLGYTF,TGTGCCAGCAGTGAAGACGGGAGATTAGGCTACACCTTC
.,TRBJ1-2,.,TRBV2,CASSEYRGFGYTF,TGTGCCAGCAGTGAATATAGGGGTTTTGGCTACACCTTC
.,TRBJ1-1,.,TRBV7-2,CASSLVVRLTEAFF,TGTGCCAGCAGCTTAGTGGTCCGCCTCACTGAAGCTTTCTTT
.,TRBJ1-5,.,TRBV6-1,CASRYSHSNQPQHF,TGTGCCAGCAGATACAGCCATAGCAATCAGCCCCAGCATTTT
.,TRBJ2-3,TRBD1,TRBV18,CASSLSDRASDTQYF,TGTGCCAGCTCACTCTCGGACAGGGCTTCAGATACGCAGTATTTT
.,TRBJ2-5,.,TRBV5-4,CASSQQETQYF,TGTGCCAGCAGCCAACAAGAGACCCAGTACTTC
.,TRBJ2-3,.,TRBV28,CASSFPWVRDSSSTDTQYF,TGTGCCAGCAGTTTTCCCTGGGTAAGGGACTCCTCTAGCACAGATACGCAGTATTTT
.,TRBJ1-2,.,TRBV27,CASSLRGDYGYTF,TGTGCCAGCAGTTTAAGAGGCGACTATGGCTACACCTTC
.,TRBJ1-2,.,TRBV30,CAWSVPREAVYGYTF,TGTGCCTGGAGTGTACCCAGGGAGGCGGTATATGGCTACACCTTC
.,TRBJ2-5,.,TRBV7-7,CASSSRGQVGQETQYF,TGTGCTAGCAGCTCTCGGGGGCAAGTGGGCCAAGAGACCCAGTACTTC